The next 2 T cell receptor beta chains were all read from a single sample in a study of blood T cell repertoires in COVID-19. Measured with immunoSEQ multiplex PCR; TCRdb has only the in-frame clones, and not every one. The sample records 230,000 or so clones, about 86% being singletons. Source material: PBMCs or T cells enriched from blood (not recorded which). The receptors come from a woman in her 50s with acute COVID-19.

This chain joins TRBV11-3 and TRBJ2-1, with a weak D call TRBD2 (6 bases). Germline V gives CDR1 SGHNT, CDR2 YENEEA. Trimming removed 4 bases from V and 1 base from J, with 11 bases in between. The CDR3 spans 15 residues. The CDR3 sequence: CASSSQRASYNEQFF. DNA for the CDR3: TGTGCCAGCAGCTCCCAGCGGGCTTCCTACAATGAGCAGTTCTTC.

This chain connects TRBV18 to TRBJ1-2; 10 positions agree with TRBD1. The V and J ends lost 3 bases and 6 bases, in that order; junction bases with no gene match: 7. The CDR3 has 15 residues. Per germline, CDR1 KGHSH and CDR2 LQKENI. The CDR3 protein is CASSPFGQGVHGYTF. In nucleotides, the CDR3 is TGTGCCAGCTCACCTTTCGGACAGGGGGTCCATGGCTACACCTTC.